This passage covers 22 T cell receptor beta chains from one sample sequenced in a study of blood T cell repertoires in COVID-19. Here immunoSEQ multiplex PCR was the method, and the copy in TCRdb shows in-frame clones only, minus some. The repertoire holds 95,000 to 110,000 clones, with roughly 80% as singletons. Sequenced input: peripheral blood. These TCRs come from a woman aged 80 or over with active or convalescent COVID-19.

This clone has only a few counts. Other DNA sequences from this sample encode an identical CDR3 as well. The V gene is TRBV5-4, the J gene TRBJ2-5, with 7 bases aligning to TRBD2. Looked up from germline, CDR1 is SGHNT and CDR2 is YYREEE (reference sequence). The CDR3 consists of 14 residues. V lost 3 bases and J lost 1; bases outside the gene matches: 3. In DNA, the CDR3 is TGTGCCAGCAGCTCCGGGGGGTCCCAAGAGACCCAGTACTTC. Its protein product is CASSSGGSQETQYF.

The J gene is TRBJ2-7, the V gene TRBV5-1; the match to TRBD1 covers 10 bases. J gave up 6 bases and V 1 base, and 7 bases lay outside the gene matches. This CDR3 is 15 amino acids long. The germline V gene has CDR1 SGHRS and CDR2 YFSETQ. CDR3 coding DNA: TGCGCCAGCAGCTTGAAGGGGACAGGGGCGTCCGAGCAGTACTTC. Translated: CASSLKGTGASEQYF.

This chain connects TRBV5-1 to TRBJ1-1; D is ambiguous. This CDR3 comprises 15 residues. With 0 bases removed from V and 4 bases from J, the gap between germline ends came to 13 bases. Germline V gene lookup returns CDR1 SGHRS and CDR2 YFSETQ. The CDR3 nucleotides are TGCGCCAGCAGCTTGGAAGGCCGGGGTTCCACTGAAGCTTTCTTT. This gives the protein CASSLEGRGSTEAFF. Filled out from reference TRBV5-1 and TRBJ1-1, the complete variable domain reads KAGVTQTPRYLIKTRGQQVTLSCSPISGHRSVSWYQQTPGQGLQFLFEYFSETQRNKGNFPGRFSGRQFSNSRSEMNVSTLELGDSALYLCASSLEGRGSTEAFFGQGTRLTVV.

The chain couples TRBV7-8 to TRBJ2-1, with 8 bases that match TRBD2. The CDR3 covers 15 residues. J was trimmed by 8 bases and V by 3 bases; bases with no gene match: 9. CDR1 and CDR2 from the germline V gene are SGHVS and FQNEAQ. DNA of the CDR3: TGTGCCAGCAGCTTGATCAGCGGGAGTGGCGATGAGCAGTTCTTC. Translated: CASSLISGSGDEQFF.

The chain couples TRBV7-2 to TRBJ2-2; 7 bases fit TRBD2. The junction had 6 bases not matched to a gene; V was cut back by 5 bases and J by 0 bases. The CDR3 runs 16 residues. Germline CDR1 and CDR2: SGHTA and FQGNSA. The CDR3 DNA reads as TGTGCCAGCAGCCTTATGGGACTATCGAACACCGGGGAGCTGTTTTTT. This translates into CASSLMGLSNTGELFF.

V usage is TRBV15 and J usage is TRBJ1-5; D might be TRBD1 (6 bases). This CDR3 region has 14 residues. Germline CDR1 reads LNHNV; CDR2 reads YYDKDF (reference sequence). V lost 5 bases and J 5 bases, leaving 13 bases between the germline ends. CDR3 protein: CATSVQGKHQPQHF. CDR3 coding DNA: TGTGCCACCAGCGTACAGGGCAAGCATCAGCCCCAGCATTTT.

The genes are TRBV20-1 and TRBJ1-2; a possible D gene is TRBD1 (5 bases). Per germline, CDR1 DFQATT and CDR2 SNEGSKA (reference sequence). The CDR3 length is 15 residues. Trimming cost V 4 bases and J 2 bases, with 17 bases left between them. CDR3 region: CSATESRQRNYGYTF. Written as DNA, the CDR3 is TGCAGTGCTACTGAAAGCCGACAGCGAAACTATGGCTACACCTTC.

The sample holds one count of this clone. This chain links TRBV7-9 with TRBJ1-2; D is undetermined. The V end was cut by 4 bases, the J end by 6 bases, with 12 bases between. The germline V gene has CDR1 SEHNR and CDR2 FQNEAQ (reference sequence). The CDR3 sequence is 13 residues long. The DNA for the CDR3 is TGTGCCAGCAGCTCCCAGGAGAGGGATGGCTACACCTTC. Amino acids: CASSSQERDGYTF.

The V and J genes are TRBV18 and TRBJ1-6, with 7 bases aligning to TRBD1. The J segment lost 7 bases and the V segment lost 4 bases, leaving 4 bases of the junction unmatched. Germline lookup yields CDR1 KGHSH and CDR2 LQKENI. CDR3 size: 14 residues. The CDR3 DNA follows: TGTGCCAGCTCACACGGGACAGAGAATTCACCCCTCCACTTT. Its protein is CASSHGTENSPLHF.

This chain joins TRBV4-2 and TRBJ1-5; maybe TRBD1 (6 bases). With 4 bases removed from V and 7 bases from J, the gap between germline ends came to 8 bases. Germline V gives CDR1 LGHNA, CDR2 YNFKEQ. The CDR3 runs 12 residues. The CDR3 sequence is CASSLQGQPQHF. The CDR3 nucleotides are TGTGCCAGCAGCCTACAGGGCCAGCCCCAGCATTTT.

V usage is TRBV2 and J usage is TRBJ1-2, with D unclear. V lost 8 bases, J lost 4 bases, and 11 bases lay in between. The CDR3 extends over 12 amino acids. CDR1 is SNHLY, CDR2 FYNNEI, per germline. Written as DNA, the CDR3 is TGTGCCAGCCAATCAGAACCCTATGGCTACACCTTC. Translation: CASQSEPYGYTF.

This chain uses TRBV6-5 with TRBJ2-7, with D possibly TRBD1 on 6 matching bases. Germline CDR1 MNHEY, CDR2 SVGAGI. V lost 6 bases and J lost 1, with 13 bases in between. There are 14 residues in the CDR3. Here the CDR3 reads CASRAGVSSYEQYF. The DNA of the CDR3 is TGTGCCAGCAGAGCAGGGGTCAGTTCCTACGAGCAGTACTTC.

This clone was recorded at least ten times. This chain connects TRBV14 to TRBJ2-7; 9 bases match TRBD1. Germline values: CDR1 SGHDN, CDR2 FVKESK. The CDR3 has 14 amino acids. V was pared by 4 bases and J by 6 bases, with 7 bases of the junction left unmatched. The CDR3 DNA reads TGTGCCAGCAGCCTGGGACAGGGATTCGGCGAGCAGTACTTC. The encoded protein is CASSLGQGFGEQYF.

This clone was found once. V usage is TRBV28 and J usage is TRBJ1-4, with 8 nucleotides matching TRBD1. The V gene's germline CDR1 is MDHEN and CDR2 SYDVKM. Trimming cost V 6 bases and J 5 bases; bases outside gene matches: 8. The CDR3 sequence is 15 residues long. This CDR3 is CASSSGQGGNEKLFF. In DNA, the CDR3 is TGTGCCAGCAGCTCCGGACAGGGAGGGAATGAAAAACTGTTTTTT. Full variable domain (missing parts from reference TRBV28 and TRBJ1-4): DVKVTQSSRYLVKRTGEKVFLECVQDMDHENMFWYRQDPGLGLRLIYFSYDVKMKEKGDIPEGYSVSREKKERFSLILESASTNQTSMYLCASSSGQGGNEKLFFGSGTQLSVL.

The chain employs TRBV5-8 and TRBJ1-5; D is uncertain. The length of the CDR3 is 16 residues. Trimming left V 4 bases short and J 9 bases short, with 23 bases between. Germline CDR1 SGHTS, CDR2 YDEGEE. The CDR3 DNA reads TGTGCCAGCAGCCGCCGTTCGATCGGTTATATATCGCCCCAGCATTTT. Protein: CASSRRSIGYISPQHF.

The V call is TRBV20-1, the J call TRBJ1-1, with D perhaps matching TRBD1 (5 bases). The CDR3 is 11 residues long. CDR1 is DFQATT, CDR2 SNEGSKA, per germline (reference sequence). CDR3 coding DNA: TGCAGGCCCCAGGCGGGGACCGAAGCTTTCTTT. This codes for CRPQAGTEAFF.

This chain connects TRBV5-4 to TRBJ1-3; D remains unclear. Trimming shortened V by 1 base and J by 9 bases, and 11 bases separated the two germline ends. This CDR3 contains 13 residues. CDR1 is SGHNT, CDR2 YYREEE, per germline (reference sequence). CDR3 protein: CASSLRRSGTIYF. The DNA of the CDR3 is TGTGCCAGCAGCTTGCGCAGGTCCGGCACCATATATTTT.

In nucleotides, the CDR3 is TGTGCCAGCATTGGACAGATGGCCTCCGAGCAGTACTTC. This sequence encodes CASIGQMASEQYF. The chain recombines TRBV28 with TRBJ2-7; TRBD1 might be the D (6 bases). Germline CDR1 reads MDHEN; CDR2 reads SYDVKM. The CDR3 length is 13 residues. V dropped 7 bases and J dropped 6 bases, with 16 bases sitting between them.

The chain joins TRBV5-5 to TRBJ2-1; the match to TRBD2 covers 11 bases. This CDR3 spans 15 amino acids. Germline V CDR1 and CDR2: SGHKS, YYEKEE (reference sequence). The ends lost 5 bases at V and 6 bases at J; junction bases unmatched: 7. As DNA, the CDR3 is TGTGCCAGCAGTAAGGCCGGGACTAGCGGCAATGAGCAGTTCTTC. This sequence encodes CASSKAGTSGNEQFF.

This chain joins TRBV28 and TRBJ1-4; possibly TRBD1 for D (5 bases). Deletions cut 6 bases from V and 6 bases from J, with 17 bases between. Germline CDR1 MDHEN, CDR2 SYDVKM. This CDR3 has 15 amino acids. The DNA of the CDR3 is TGTGCCAGCAGAAGGGAAAGGGGCTACTATGAAAAACTGTTTTTT. The encoded protein is CASRRERGYYEKLFF.

This chain uses TRBV5-6 with TRBJ2-7; 7 nucleotides match TRBD2. CDR3 length equals 15 residues. CDR1 SGHDT and CDR2 YYEEEE come from the germline V gene. V was clipped by 4 bases and J by 0 bases; unmatched bases: 7. The CDR3 loop is CASSPIGGDSYEQYF. CDR3 coding DNA: TGTGCCAGCAGCCCCATTGGGGGGGACTCCTACGAGCAGTACTTC.

J is TRBJ2-3 and V is TRBV6-5; 9 nucleotides agree with TRBD2. Trimming took 2 bases from V and 4 from J; bases not matched to a gene: 7. The CDR3 sequence is 16 residues long. The germline V gene encodes CDR1 MNHEY and CDR2 SVGAGI. CDR3 sequence (DNA): TGTGCCAGCAGTTACGGTAGCGGGAGAGGATCAGATACGCAGTATTTT. Translating gives CASSYGSGRGSDTQYF.